This TCR beta chain was sequenced for a study of molecular identifiers for immune sequencing clone quantification. Study-wide findings and caveats: The study found clones above 20 RNA copies held over 98% of effector molecules and under 1% in naive cells.

Germline CDR1 is SEHNR and CDR2 is FQNEAQ (reference sequence). This CDR3 spans 13 amino acids. Sequencing libraries of naive CD8 cells derived from around 20,000 to 1,000,000 sorted cells with 10%, 30% or 50% RNA. As previously described, bulk TCR libraries were made using listed TCR primers. TCRdb used MiXCR to reprocess the PCR reads, holding one entry per CDR3 protein. The repertoire has some 580,000 distinct CDR3 sequences, 25% of them found once; the top ten carry around 0.78%. Comments on this clonotype: The antigen remains unidentified. One end of the junction does not line up with germline, which may come from a read error.

The sequence was collected from a human donor in good health. Some libraries in this study had Jurkat cell RNA spiked in. The V call is TRBV7-9, the J call TRBJ2-7; tentatively, D is TRBD2 (5 bases). The material sequenced was naive CD8+ T cells from blood, with Jurkat cell RNA spiked in. The sample's subset: FACS-sorted CD8+CD4-CCR7+CD45RA+ naive T cells. CDR3 nucleotides: TGTGCCAGCGGCTTAGCCCGGGACTACGAGCAGTACTTC. It codes for CASGLARDYEQYF.